This T cell receptor (beta chain) was sequenced in a study of neoadjuvant anti-PD-1 for oral cavity cancer. Study information: Patients mostly received three to four biweekly nivolumab doses at 3 mg/kg before surgery. Patients without progression got a fourth dose around day 43. Study outcomes and limitations: Higher pretreatment blood Treg/Th17 ratios correlated with higher pretreatment blood and lower post-treatment tumor TCRbeta clonality.

Method: immunoSEQ multiplex PCR; TCRdb's copy keeps in-frame clones and lacks some. The sample carries about 37,000 clones, around 40% recorded once. Germline trimming cut 6 bases from V and 4 bases from J; bases unmatched to any gene: 4. The germline gives CDR1 MNHEY, CDR2 SVGAGI. The CDR3 is 14 residues long. With regard to this clone: Its antigen is unidentified.

Time point of the sample: after neoadjuvant nivolumab, at surgical resection. Patients had newly diagnosed, untreated stage II-IVA oral cavity squamous cell carcinoma. The chain joins TRBV6-5 to TRBJ1-2; 11 nucleotides align to TRBD1. The TCR was taken from a person aged 40 to 85 with oral cavity squamous cell carcinoma. Source: tumor tissue, taken after nivolumab (anti-PD-1) treatment. DNA for the CDR3: TGTGCCAGCAGACGGACAGGGGGCATCTATGGCTACACCTTC. Translated: CASRRTGGIYGYTF.